These 11 T cell receptor beta chains originate from one sample sequenced in a study of T cells in Graves' hyperthyroidism and ophthalmopathy. TCR beta CDR3 regions were amplified from RNA transcripts. In the first-round RT-PCR of the TCR CDR3, the HTBI primer set was used. TCRdb re-analysed the multiplex PCR reads in MiXCR, keeping a single row per CDR3 protein. This table has about 380,000 distinct CDR3 sequences, about 14% appearing once. The sequenced sample was blood. These receptor sequences come from a man under 40 with Graves' hyperthyroidism that later progressed to Graves' ophthalmopathy.

This clonotype was observed a handful of times. The V gene is TRBV5-5, the J gene TRBJ1-4; D gene ambiguous. Germline CDR1 and CDR2: SGHKS and YYEKEE (reference sequence). The CDR3 sequence is 16 residues long. V was trimmed by 0 bases and J by 0 bases, leaving 9 bases between them. The CDR3 region has the DNA TGTGCCAGCAGCTTGGGGTCGGTTACAACTAATGAAAAACTGTTTTTT. Its translation is CASSLGSVTTNEKLFF.

This clonotype was detected ten times or more. DNA of the CDR3: TGTGCCAGCAGTTTAGCGGGGGGTCGTGATGAGCAGTTCTTC. Translated: CASSLAGGRDEQFF. The J gene is TRBJ2-1, the V gene TRBV28; 8 bases map to TRBD2. V lost 2 bases to trimming and J lost 8 bases; unmatched junction nucleotides: 5. Per germline, CDR1 MDHEN and CDR2 SYDVKM. The length of the CDR3 is 14 residues. Together with reference TRBV28 and TRBJ2-1, the CDR3 gives the full variable domain: DVKVTQSSRYLVKRTGEKVFLECVQDMDHENMFWYRQDPGLGLRLIYFSYDVKMKEKGDIPEGYSVSREKKERFSLILESASTNQTSMYLCASSLAGGRDEQFFGPGTRLTVL.

Many counts were recorded for this clonotype. This chain connects TRBV14 to TRBJ1-2; D remains ambiguous. This CDR3 region has 17 residues. V gave up 0 bases and J gave up 7 bases, with 21 bases separating them. CDR1 and CDR2 (germline): SGHDN, FVKESK. DNA for the CDR3: TGTGCCAGCAGCCAAGAAGCGGAGCACAGACCCGTTTTTGGCTACACCTTC. This sequence encodes CASSQEAEHRPVFGYTF.

At least ten counts were recorded for this clonotype. DNA of the CDR3: TGTGCCAGCTCCGGGGGGGGAAACACCGGGGAGCTGTTTTTT. It yields the protein CASSGGGNTGELFF. The chain links TRBV7-3 to TRBJ2-2, with TRBD2 matching over 8 bases. CDR1 is SGHTA and CDR2 is FQGTGA in the germline V gene. The CDR3 spans 14 residues. With V trimmed by 8 bases and J by 2 bases, 4 bases remained unmatched.

This clonotype was observed a handful of times. This chain joins TRBV2 and TRBJ2-3; D perhaps matches TRBD2 (6 bases). The V end lost 3 bases, the J end lost 1 base, and 8 bases lay between the germline ends. The CDR3 is 14 amino acids. Germline lookup yields CDR1 SNHLY and CDR2 FYNNEI. As DNA, the CDR3 is TGTGCCAGCAGTGACTTAGCGGGCACAGATACGCAGTATTTT. This gives the protein CASSDLAGTDTQYF.

The genes are TRBV4-1 and TRBJ2-3; 7 bases align to TRBD2. The CDR3 loop spans 16 amino acids. Per the germline V gene, CDR1 is MGHRA and CDR2 is YSYEKL. V lost 1 base and J lost 4; bases outside the gene matches: 8. CDR3 nucleotides: TGCGCCAGCAGCCAAGTGCCCAGGGCGGGGGCAGATACGCAGTATTTT. Translated, it gives CASSQVPRAGADTQYF.

This clonotype has ten or more counts. The chain carries TRBV11-2 and TRBJ2-5; 8 bases map to TRBD1. The CDR3 contains 15 residues. V shed 9 bases and J 5 bases; nucleotides not matched to a gene: 14. Germline V lookup: CDR1 SGHAT, CDR2 FQNNGV. CDR3 protein: CASILLQGARETQYF. CDR3 DNA: TGTGCCAGTATACTCCTTCAGGGGGCGAGGGAGACCCAGTACTTC.

This clonotype was seen ten or more times. One base away lies a much larger clone, so this may be a sequencing read error. The chain combines TRBV28 with TRBJ2-3; 12 bases fit TRBD2. Losses at the gene ends were 5 bases for V and 4 bases for J; bases not matched to a gene: 4. CDR3 size: 15 residues. Germline V lookup: CDR1 MDHEN, CDR2 SYDVKM. The CDR3 DNA reads TGTGCCAGCAGTCAAGCTAGCGGGGGGGCAGATACGCAGTATTTT. Encoded protein: CASSQASGGADTQYF.

This clonotype was counted ten times or more. The chain employs TRBV18 and TRBJ1-4, with D uncertain. Germline V gene sequence: CDR1 KGHSH, CDR2 LQKENI. The CDR3 has 14 amino acids. V was cut by 1 base and J by 0 bases, with 3 bases left in between. For the CDR3, the DNA is TGTGCCAGCTCACCACGGGCAACTAATGAAAAACTGTTTTTT. Amino acids: CASSPRATNEKLFF.

This clonotype has only a few counts. The V gene is TRBV12-5, the J gene TRBJ1-4, with D hard to call. The CDR3 is 18 residues long. The ends were cut back, 2 bases at V and 6 bases at J, with 22 bases in the middle. Germline values: CDR1 LGHNT, CDR2 FRNRAP. This CDR3 reads CASGLLTPPGGSYEKLFF. Here the CDR3 DNA reads TGTGCTAGTGGTTTGTTAACCCCCCCGGGCGGGTCTTATGAAAAACTGTTTTTT.

For this clonotype: A read error may account for a junction end that differs from germline. The chain employs TRBV7-8 and TRBJ2-5, with TRBD1 matching over 10 bases. Germline V gene sequence: CDR1 SGHVS, CDR2 FQNEAQ. The CDR3 totals 16 residues. Here the CDR3 reads CASSQEGTGAWETQYF. The CDR3 nucleotides read TGCGCCAGCAGCCAAGAAGGGACAGGGGCCTGGGAGACTCAGTACTTC.